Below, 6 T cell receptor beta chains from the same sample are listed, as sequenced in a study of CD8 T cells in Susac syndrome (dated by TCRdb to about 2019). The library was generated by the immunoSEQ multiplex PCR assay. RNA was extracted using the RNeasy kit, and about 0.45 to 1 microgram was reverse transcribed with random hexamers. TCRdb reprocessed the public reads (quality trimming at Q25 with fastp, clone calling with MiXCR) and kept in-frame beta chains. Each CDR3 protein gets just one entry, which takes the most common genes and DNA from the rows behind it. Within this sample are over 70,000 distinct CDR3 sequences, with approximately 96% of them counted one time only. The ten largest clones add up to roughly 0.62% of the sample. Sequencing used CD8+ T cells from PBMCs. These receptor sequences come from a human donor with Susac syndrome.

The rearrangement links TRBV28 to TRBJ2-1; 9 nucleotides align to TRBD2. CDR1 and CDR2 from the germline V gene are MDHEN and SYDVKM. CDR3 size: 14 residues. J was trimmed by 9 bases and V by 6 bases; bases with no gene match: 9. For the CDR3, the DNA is TGTGCCAGCAGCTGGTGGCGGGGGGGCGGTGAGCAGTTCTTC. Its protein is CASSWWRGGGEQFF.

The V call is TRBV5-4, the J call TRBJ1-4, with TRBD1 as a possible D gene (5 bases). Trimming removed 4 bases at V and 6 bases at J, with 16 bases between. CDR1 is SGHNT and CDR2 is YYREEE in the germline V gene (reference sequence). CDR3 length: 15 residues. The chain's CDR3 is CASSPYGGEDEKLFF. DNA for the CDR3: TGTGCCAGCAGCCCGTACGGGGGGGAGGATGAAAAACTGTTTTTT. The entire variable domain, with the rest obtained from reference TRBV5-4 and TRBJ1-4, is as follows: ETGVTQSPTHLIKTRGQQVTLRCSSQSGHNTVSWYQQALGQGPQFIFQYYREEENGRGNFPPRFSGLQFPNYSSELNVNALELDDSALYLCASSPYGGEDEKLFFGSGTQLSVL.

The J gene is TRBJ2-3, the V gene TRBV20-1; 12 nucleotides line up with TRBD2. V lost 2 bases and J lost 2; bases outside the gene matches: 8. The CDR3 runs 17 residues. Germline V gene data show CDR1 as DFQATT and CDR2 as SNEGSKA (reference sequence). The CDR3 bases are TGCAGTGCTAGAACCCTAGCGGGGGGGCGGTACACAGATACGCAGTATTTT. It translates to CSARTLAGGRYTDTQYF.

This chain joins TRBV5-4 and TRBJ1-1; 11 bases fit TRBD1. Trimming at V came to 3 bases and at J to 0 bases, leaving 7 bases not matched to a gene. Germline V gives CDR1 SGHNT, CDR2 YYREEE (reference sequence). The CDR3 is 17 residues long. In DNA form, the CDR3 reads TGTGCCAGCAGCTATGGACAGGGGGCAAGATTGAACACTGAAGCTTTCTTT. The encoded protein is CASSYGQGARLNTEAFF.

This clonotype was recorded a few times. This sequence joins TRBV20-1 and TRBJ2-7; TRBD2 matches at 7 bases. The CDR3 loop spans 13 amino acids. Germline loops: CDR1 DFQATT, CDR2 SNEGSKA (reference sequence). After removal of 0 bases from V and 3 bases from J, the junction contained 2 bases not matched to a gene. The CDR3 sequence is CSARDPGGYEQYF. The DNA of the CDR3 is TGCAGTGCTAGAGATCCGGGGGGCTACGAGCAGTACTTC.

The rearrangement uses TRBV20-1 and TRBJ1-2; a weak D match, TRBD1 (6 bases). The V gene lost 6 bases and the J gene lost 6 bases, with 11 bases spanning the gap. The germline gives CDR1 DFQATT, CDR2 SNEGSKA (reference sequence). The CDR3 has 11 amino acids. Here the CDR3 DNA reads TGCAGTGCCGAGGACAGAAATGGCTACACCTTC. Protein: CSAEDRNGYTF.